The 10 T cell receptor beta chains below all came from one sample that was sequenced in a study of blood T cell repertoires in COVID-19. Clones were read by immunoSEQ multiplex PCR, and TCRdb kept only the in-frame ones, dropping some. The profile covers about 40,000 clones, with about three quarters appearing a single time and 25% to 35% taken by the ten largest. The sample consisted of peripheral blood. The receptors shown here come from a woman between 70 and 85 years old with acute or convalescent COVID-19.

The chain carries TRBV29-1 and TRBJ1-1; 8 nucleotides agree with TRBD1. V gave up 1 base and J gave up 10 bases; unmatched junction bases: 11. The CDR3 covers 14 residues. Germline values: CDR1 SQVTM, CDR2 ANQGSEA. The CDR3 DNA reads as TGCAGCGTTGAAGGCAGGGGGCGGGATGTTGTAGCTTTCTTT. This sequence encodes CSVEGRGRDVVAFF.

The rearrangement joins TRBV7-6 to TRBJ1-3; 7 nucleotides line up with TRBD1. The CDR3 has 18 amino acids. CDR1 is SGHVS, CDR2 FNYEAQ, per germline. Unmatched junction bases numbered 13, after V lost 5 bases and J lost 0 bases. DNA of the CDR3: TGTGCCAGCAGCACCACCATAGCCGGGGACAGCTCTGGAAACACCATATATTTT. Translated, it gives CASSTTIAGDSSGNTIYF.

The CDR3 region has the DNA TGTGCCAGCTCATCGGACAGGAACACTGAAGCTTTCTTT. Its translation is CASSSDRNTEAFF. The chain has TRBV18 and TRBJ1-1; possible D gene TRBD1, 6 bases. The length of the CDR3 is 13 residues. Per germline, CDR1 KGHSH and CDR2 LQKENI. The V gene lost 5 bases and the J gene lost 1 base, with 8 bases spanning the gap.

The rearrangement uses TRBV29-1 and TRBJ2-3, with 7 nucleotides matching TRBD2. The V gene end was trimmed by 7 bases and the J gene end by 6 bases; junction bases not matched to a gene: 10. CDR3 size: 13 residues. Germline CDR1 SQVTM, CDR2 ANQGSEA. Written as DNA, the CDR3 is TGCAGCGCACCTGGGGGGGTGACGGATACGCAGTATTTT. Amino acids: CSAPGGVTDTQYF.

The V and J genes are TRBV6-2 or TRBV6-3 and TRBJ2-1; the match to TRBD1 covers 7 bases. Per germline, CDR1 MNHEY and CDR2 SVGEGT. The CDR3 is made up of 15 amino acids. V lost 4 bases and J lost 7; bases outside the gene matches: 10. CDR3 sequence: CASSSGTGELNEQFF. The CDR3 DNA reads as TGTGCCAGCAGTTCGGGAACAGGGGAGCTTAATGAGCAGTTCTTC.

This clone was counted a single time. The chain carries TRBV10-2 and TRBJ2-7, with a possible D match to TRBD1 (6 bases). V lost 5 bases to trimming and J lost 4 bases, with 9 bases between them. Germline CDR1 and CDR2: WSHSY and SAAADI. CDR3 length: 12 residues. The CDR3 loop is CASSIQGYEQYF. CDR3 sequence (DNA): TGCGCCAGCAGTATACAGGGTTACGAGCAGTACTTC.

CDR3 in DNA: TGTGCCAGCAGCTTAGCTAGCGGTCAAGAGACCCAGTACTTC. It specifies CASSLASGQETQYF. The rearrangement uses TRBV7-2 and TRBJ2-5, with D perhaps matching TRBD2 (6 bases). The CDR3 is 14 amino acids. V was cut by 0 bases and J by 2 bases, with 7 bases left in between. Per the germline V gene, CDR1 is SGHTA and CDR2 is FQGNSA.

The CDR3 protein is CASSPTSGNANEKLFF. For the CDR3, the DNA is TGTGCCAGCAGCCCCACCTCGGGGAACGCTAATGAAAAACTGTTTTTT. The chain employs TRBV9 and TRBJ1-4; the D is unclear. The ends were cut back, 4 bases at V and 3 bases at J, with 16 bases in the middle. The CDR3 is 16 amino acids. The germline gives CDR1 SGDLS, CDR2 YYNGEE. Full variable domain (rest looked up from reference TRBV9 and TRBJ1-4): DSGVTQTPKHLITATGQRVTLRCSPRSGDLSVYWYQQSLDQGLQFLIQYYNGEERAKGNILERFSAQQFPDLHSELNLSSLELGDSALYFCASSPTSGNANEKLFFGSGTQLSVL.

The V call is TRBV6-5, the J call TRBJ2-3, with D perhaps matching TRBD1 (6 bases). CDR3 length equals 15 residues. Trimming pared 6 bases from V and 3 bases from J, leaving 16 bases between. Germline lookup yields CDR1 MNHEY and CDR2 SVGAGI. The CDR3 region is CASSLTGTPTDTQYF. In nucleotides, the CDR3 is TGTGCCAGCAGCTTGACAGGTACACCGACAGATACGCAGTATTTT.

This chain links TRBV12-3 or TRBV12-4 with TRBJ2-3; 10 bases match TRBD2. This CDR3 has 13 residues. V lost 5 bases, J lost 14 bases, and 10 bases stayed unmatched. CDR3 nucleotides: TGTGCCAGCAGTCCCAGCAGCGGGAGGGCCTTGTATTTT. Translating it yields CASSPSSGRALYF.